What follows are 32 T cell receptor beta chains derived from one specimen sequenced in a study of technical replicates of blood from several donors. Generated by immunoSEQ multiplex PCR, the TCRdb table keeps only in-frame clones and is missing some. Of fewer than 95,000 clones in the sample, roughly 94% were seen once. The sequenced sample consisted of T cells isolated from PBMCs. Receptors were obtained from a human donor in good health.

The rearrangement uses TRBV27 and TRBJ2-7; 8 nucleotides agree with TRBD1. The V segment lost 5 bases and the J segment 5 bases; nucleotides outside the gene matches: 5. The length of the CDR3 is 13 residues. Germline V gives CDR1 MNHEY, CDR2 SMNVEV (reference sequence). CDR3 nucleotide sequence: TGTGCCAGCAGTCCTCAGGGGGCACACGAGCAGTACTTC. Residues: CASSPQGAHEQYF.

This sequence joins TRBV5-6 and TRBJ1-3, with 7 positions matching TRBD1. Trimming cost V 3 bases and J 0 bases; bases outside gene matches: 0. Germline values: CDR1 SGHDT, CDR2 YYEEEE. This CDR3 has 14 residues. The CDR3 DNA reads TGTGCCAGCAGCTGGGACAGCTCTGGAAACACCATATATTTT. It encodes CASSWDSSGNTIYF.

V usage is TRBV5-8 and J usage is TRBJ1-2, with 7 positions matching TRBD1. J gave up 6 bases and V 1 base, and 9 bases lay outside the gene matches. Germline V gene sequence: CDR1 SGHTS, CDR2 YDEGEE. The CDR3 runs to 15 residues. The CDR3 sequence is CASSLKRGRGDGYTF. As DNA, the CDR3 is TGTGCCAGCAGCTTGAAGAGGGGGCGGGGTGATGGCTACACCTTC. The variable domain in full, completed from reference TRBV5-8 and TRBJ1-2, reads EAGVTQSPTHLIKTRGQQATLRCSPISGHTSVYWYQQALGLGLQFLLWYDEGEERNRGNFPPRFSGRQFPNYSSELNVNALELEDSALYLCASSLKRGRGDGYTFGSGTRLTVV.

This chain links TRBV14 with TRBJ2-7; 7 positions agree with TRBD2. The CDR3 has 16 amino acids. Germline CDR1 and CDR2: SGHDN and FVKESK. The V and J ends lost 0 bases and 2 bases, in that order; junction bases with no gene match: 7. CDR3 coding DNA: TGTGCCAGCAGCCAAGAGTGGGGGGGACTAACCTACGAGCAGTACTTC. This gives the protein CASSQEWGGLTYEQYF.

The chain combines TRBV27 with TRBJ1-4; D not certain. V lost 8 bases and J 3 bases, leaving 13 bases between the germline ends. CDR3 length equals 14 residues. From germline, CDR1 is MNHEY and CDR2 SMNVEV (reference sequence). CDR3 nucleotides: TGTGCCAGCGGCACACCATGGCCTAATGAAAAACTGTTTTTT. Encoded protein: CASGTPWPNEKLFF.

V is TRBV30 and J is TRBJ1-5; D is ambiguous. Germline-derived CDR1 and CDR2 are GTSNPN and SVGIG (reference sequence). This CDR3 has 13 residues. The V and J ends lost 3 bases and 4 bases respectively, with 10 bases between them. The CDR3: CAWRLQDNQPQHF. The CDR3 DNA reads TGTGCCTGGAGACTTCAGGATAATCAGCCCCAGCATTTT.

V gene TRBV10-1 combines with J gene TRBJ1-1, with 10 bases identical to TRBD1. Losses at the gene ends were 4 bases for V and 4 bases for J; bases not matched to a gene: 0. The CDR3 has 13 amino acids. The germline gives CDR1 WNHNN, CDR2 SYGVQD (reference sequence). The CDR3 bases are TGCGCCAGCAGTGGACAGGGGGCCACTGAAGCTTTCTTT. As protein: CASSGQGATEAFF.

The chain employs TRBV5-1 and TRBJ2-1, with D tentatively TRBD2 (5 bases). Germline V gives CDR1 SGHRS, CDR2 YFSETQ. CDR3 length: 13 residues. V was clipped by 2 bases and J by 5 bases, with 8 bases between them. The CDR3: CASSLGLNNEQFF. The CDR3 DNA is TGCGCCAGCAGCTTAGGACTTAACAATGAGCAGTTCTTC.

The V call is TRBV5-4, the J call TRBJ2-6, with 12 bases matching TRBD2. The CDR3 is made up of 17 amino acids. After removal of 4 bases from V and 0 bases from J, the junction contained 2 bases not matched to a gene. Germline-derived CDR1 and CDR2 are SGHNT and YYREEE (reference sequence). CDR3 region: CASSTSGGSSGANVLTF. The CDR3 coding sequence is TGTGCCAGCAGCACTAGCGGGGGGTCCTCTGGGGCCAACGTCCTGACTTTC.

This chain connects TRBV6-1 to TRBJ2-7; TRBD1 might be the D (6 bases). This CDR3 has 15 amino acids. Trimming pared 2 bases from V and 3 bases from J, leaving 14 bases between. Per the germline V gene, CDR1 is MNHNS and CDR2 is SASEGT. The CDR3 nucleotides are TGTGCCAGCAGTGAATACCCGACAGGTCTCTACGAGCAGTACTTC. Translation: CASSEYPTGLYEQYF.

This rearrangement joins TRBV10-3 to TRBJ2-5, with 10 bases matching TRBD1. The CDR3 has 14 amino acids. The germline V gene encodes CDR1 ENHRY and CDR2 SYGVKD. V gave up 6 bases and J gave up 2 bases; unmatched junction bases: 3. The CDR3 DNA sequence: TGTGCCATCAGGGGGACAGGGGTACAAGAGACCCAGTACTTC. Amino acids: CAIRGTGVQETQYF.

In DNA form, the CDR3 reads TGTGCCAGTAGTACGTCCGCCAGGGAACATGAAGCTTTCTTT. Translation gives CASSTSAREHEAFF. The chain couples TRBV19 to TRBJ1-1; D is possibly TRBD1 (5 bases). Between the trimmed V and J ends, which lost 4 bases and 7 bases, there was a span of 16 bases. The CDR3 loop spans 14 amino acids. The germline V gene encodes CDR1 LNHDA and CDR2 SQIVND (reference sequence).

This clone was seen only once. The chain is built from TRBV5-1 and TRBJ1-1; maybe TRBD1 (6 bases). With 5 bases removed from V and 1 base from J, the gap between germline ends came to 15 bases. The CDR3 is made up of 15 amino acids. Germline CDR1 and CDR2: SGHRS and YFSETQ. This CDR3 reads CASRGGRVTNTEAFF. CDR3 sequence (DNA): TGCGCCAGCAGAGGGGGGAGGGTTACGAACACTGAAGCTTTCTTT.

The chain employs TRBV5-1 and TRBJ2-3; 10 nucleotides line up with TRBD1. This CDR3 is 15 amino acids long. Germline lookup yields CDR1 SGHRS and CDR2 YFSETQ. Unmatched junction bases numbered 7, after V lost 4 bases and J lost 5 bases. This CDR3 reads CASSIFGQGEDTQYF. In DNA, the CDR3 is TGCGCCAGCAGCATTTTCGGACAGGGGGAAGATACGCAGTATTTT.

The CDR3 sequence: CASSQNSGGYNEQFF. CDR3 DNA: TGTGCCAGCAGCCAAAATAGCGGGGGGTACAATGAGCAGTTCTTC. The chain couples TRBV7-3 to TRBJ2-1; 10 bases fit TRBD2. The CDR3 runs to 15 residues. Looked up from germline, CDR1 is SGHTA and CDR2 is FQGTGA. Trimming took 5 bases from V and 4 from J; bases not matched to a gene: 5. Full variable domain (remainder filled in from reference TRBV7-3 and TRBJ2-1): GAGVSQTPSNKVTEKGKYVELRCDPISGHTALYWYRQSLGQGPEFLIYFQGTGAADDSGLPNDRFFAVRPEGSVSTLKIQRTERGDSAVYLCASSQNSGGYNEQFFGPGTRLTVL.

The V gene is TRBV19, the J gene TRBJ1-5, with TRBD1 identical over 9 bases. Germline V CDR1 and CDR2: LNHDA, SQIVND (reference sequence). This CDR3 is 15 amino acids long. Trimming at V came to 7 bases and at J to 5 bases, leaving 9 bases not matched to a gene. The CDR3 sequence is CASTTWTGVDQPQHF. The CDR3 coding sequence is TGTGCCAGTACCACATGGACAGGGGTTGATCAGCCCCAGCATTTT.

The V and J genes are TRBV5-4 and TRBJ2-7; TRBD1 agrees at 11 bases. Trimming took 4 bases from V and 4 from J; bases not matched to a gene: 7. Germline CDR1 reads SGHNT; CDR2 reads YYREEE (reference sequence). The CDR3 is 15 residues long. Here the CDR3 reads CASSHGQGASYEQYF. CDR3 DNA sequence: TGTGCCAGCAGCCACGGACAGGGGGCCTCTTACGAGCAGTACTTC.

V gene TRBV6-1 combines with J gene TRBJ2-1; D remains ambiguous. CDR3 size: 12 residues. Per germline, CDR1 MNHNS and CDR2 SASEGT. V was trimmed by 3 bases and J by 6 bases, leaving 6 bases between them. The CDR3 region has the DNA TGTGCCAGCAGTGAGGGCCCCAATGAGCAGTTCTTC. This translates into CASSEGPNEQFF.

The chain combines TRBV29-1 with TRBJ1-5, with a possible D match to TRBD1 (5 bases). Germline loops: CDR1 SQVTM, CDR2 ANQGSEA. Trimming took 6 bases from V and 0 from J, leaving 12 bases between them. The CDR3 has 14 amino acids. The CDR3 spells CSVQDSNSNQPQHF. Here the CDR3 DNA reads TGCAGCGTCCAAGACAGCAATAGCAATCAGCCCCAGCATTTT.

The J gene is TRBJ2-7, the V gene TRBV11-2, with a possible D match to TRBD1 (6 bases). Germline V gene data show CDR1 as SGHAT and CDR2 as FQNNGV. V was trimmed by 1 base and J by 5 bases, leaving 12 bases between them. The CDR3 totals 14 residues. Here the CDR3 reads CASSLGGRYNEQYF. The DNA for the CDR3 is TGTGCCAGCAGCTTAGGGGGGCGTTATAACGAGCAGTACTTC.

The V call is TRBV28, the J call TRBJ2-7; no clear D. The CDR3 covers 14 residues. Germline CDR1 MDHEN, CDR2 SYDVKM. V was pared by 1 base and J by 4 bases, with 11 bases between. The CDR3 nucleotides read TGTGCCAGCAGTTTATTTCTTCGGGTGTACGAGCAGTACTTC. Its translation: CASSLFLRVYEQYF. The full variable domain, in which reference TRBV28 and TRBJ2-7 provide the parts outside the CDR3, is DVKVTQSSRYLVKRTGEKVFLECVQDMDHENMFWYRQDPGLGLRLIYFSYDVKMKEKGDIPEGYSVSREKKERFSLILESASTNQTSMYLCASSLFLRVYEQYFGPGTRLTVT.

The chain links TRBV27 to TRBJ1-1, with TRBD1 identical over 7 bases. Trimming removed 10 bases from V and 3 bases from J; junction bases left unmatched: 17. The CDR3 runs 16 residues. CDR1 is MNHEY, CDR2 SMNVEV, per germline (reference sequence). The CDR3 loop is CATREARDSRDTEAFF. CDR3 in DNA: TGTGCCACCCGAGAGGCGCGGGACAGCAGAGACACTGAAGCTTTCTTT.

The chain is built from TRBV7-9 and TRBJ2-4; D is ambiguous. V lost 1 base, J lost 0 bases, and 13 bases lay in between. This CDR3 is 17 amino acids long. CDR1 SEHNR and CDR2 FQNEAQ come from the germline V gene (reference sequence). The CDR3 region is CASSLVSRRVAKNIQYF. CDR3 DNA: TGTGCCAGCAGCTTAGTCTCACGGAGAGTAGCCAAAAACATTCAGTACTTC.

This sequence joins TRBV6-5 and TRBJ2-7; D gene ambiguous. V lost 6 bases and J lost 2, with 11 bases in between. Looked up from germline, CDR1 is MNHEY and CDR2 is SVGAGI. The CDR3 contains 13 residues. The CDR3 bases are TGTGCCAGCAGCCCTCTTTCCGCCTACGAGCAGTACTTC. It codes for CASSPLSAYEQYF.

The chain combines TRBV7-6 with TRBJ1-1; 7 bases map to TRBD1. Germline CDR1 reads SGHVS; CDR2 reads FNYEAQ. V shed 0 bases and J 1 base; nucleotides not matched to a gene: 5. CDR3 size: 16 residues. CDR3 in amino acids: CASSLAPGQPNTEAFF. CDR3 bases: TGTGCCAGCAGCTTAGCTCCGGGACAGCCGAACACTGAAGCTTTCTTT.

The chain links TRBV6-5 to TRBJ1-2, with 7 bases lining up with TRBD1. This CDR3 has 13 residues. V lost 6 bases and J lost 8; bases outside the gene matches: 9. CDR1 is MNHEY and CDR2 is SVGAGI in the germline V gene. This chain's CDR3 is CASRADRVWGYTF. In nucleotides, the CDR3 is TGTGCCAGCAGGGCCGACAGGGTGTGGGGCTACACCTTC.

The chain links TRBV19 to TRBJ2-6, with TRBD1 as a possible D gene (5 bases). V was cut by 3 bases and J by 0 bases, with 6 bases left in between. The CDR3 runs to 15 residues. From germline, CDR1 is LNHDA and CDR2 SQIVND (reference sequence). The CDR3 nucleotides are TGTGCCAGTAGTATGACAGTCTCTGGGGCCAACGTCCTGACTTTC. Residues: CASSMTVSGANVLTF. Complete variable domain (other parts from reference TRBV19 and TRBJ2-6): DGGITQSPKYLFRKEGQNVTLSCEQNLNHDAMYWYRQDPGQGLRLIYYSQIVNDFQKGDIAEGYSVSREKKESFPLTVTSAQKNPTAFYLCASSMTVSGANVLTFGAGSRLTVL.

The V and J genes are TRBV10-3 and TRBJ1-5, with 8 bases identical to TRBD1. CDR1 is ENHRY, CDR2 SYGVKD, per germline. V shed 4 bases and J 3 bases; nucleotides not matched to a gene: 20. The CDR3 has 20 amino acids. The CDR3 region has the DNA TGTGCCATCAGTGCTCGGACAGGGAGGCTTGCTGCGTCTTACAATCAGCCCCAGCATTTT. Translation gives CAISARTGRLAASYNQPQHF.

V gene TRBV5-4 combines with J gene TRBJ2-3; tentative D call: TRBD1 (6 bases). CDR1 is SGHNT, CDR2 YYREEE, per germline (reference sequence). V was cut by 4 bases and J by 2 bases, with 11 bases left in between. The CDR3 is 14 residues long. The CDR3, as DNA: TGTGCCAGCAGCCTGGACAGCACCACAGATACGCAGTATTTT. It codes for CASSLDSTTDTQYF.

The chain is built from TRBV5-4 and TRBJ2-1, with 7 nucleotides matching TRBD2. J gave up 10 bases and V 4 bases, and 5 bases lay outside the gene matches. CDR1 and CDR2 from the germline V gene are SGHNT and YYREEE (reference sequence). The CDR3 contains 12 residues. CDR3: CASSDAGVEQFF. In DNA form, the CDR3 reads TGTGCCAGCAGCGACGCGGGGGTGGAGCAGTTCTTC.

V and J are TRBV11-2 and TRBJ2-7; D gene uncertain. CDR3 length: 12 residues. Trimming cost V 5 bases and J 5 bases, with 10 bases left between them. CDR1 SGHAT and CDR2 FQNNGV come from the germline V gene. The CDR3 DNA sequence: TGTGCCAGCAGCAAGGCGGTCGACGAGCAGTACTTC. Its translation is CASSKAVDEQYF.

V usage is TRBV15 and J usage is TRBJ2-4; D may be TRBD1 (5 bases). Trimming shortened V by 6 bases and J by 2 bases, and 8 bases separated the two germline ends. There are 13 residues in the CDR3. CDR1 and CDR2 (germline): LNHNV, YYDKDF (reference sequence). Here the CDR3 reads CATRQETKNIQYF. CDR3 nucleotide sequence: TGTGCCACCAGACAGGAAACCAAAAACATTCAGTACTTC.